This TCR beta chain emerged from a study of metastatic and nonmetastatic thyroid tumors. Turning to the study itself: Malignant and benign thyroid patients had repertoires compared in peripheral blood and tumor or nodule tissue.

With V trimmed by 8 bases and J by 3 bases, 5 bases remained unmatched. From germline, CDR1 is MNHNS and CDR2 SASEGT. The length of the CDR3 is 14 residues. Authors' data handling: CDR3 was compared across clinicopathological groups, and the resulting differences were used to build a distant-metastasis classifier for papillary thyroid cancer. Using MiXCR, TCRdb re-called clones from the PCR reads. It is TCRdb's table, rather than the study itself, that gives the V and J calls and clone size. The sample records fewer than 40,000 clones, around 33% being singletons. There were no patients who had received any treatment before thyroid surgery.

This chain links TRBV6-1 with TRBJ1-3; TRBD1 aligns across 9 bases. The specimen sequenced was tumor tissue. The origin of this receptor is a female donor with papillary thyroid cancer or a benign thyroid nodule (not recorded which). Some clones in this sample may be carry-over from other donors' samples. CDR3 loop: CASVGTGYGNTIYF. CDR3 DNA sequence: TGTGCCAGCGTCGGGACAGGGTATGGAAACACCATATATTTT.